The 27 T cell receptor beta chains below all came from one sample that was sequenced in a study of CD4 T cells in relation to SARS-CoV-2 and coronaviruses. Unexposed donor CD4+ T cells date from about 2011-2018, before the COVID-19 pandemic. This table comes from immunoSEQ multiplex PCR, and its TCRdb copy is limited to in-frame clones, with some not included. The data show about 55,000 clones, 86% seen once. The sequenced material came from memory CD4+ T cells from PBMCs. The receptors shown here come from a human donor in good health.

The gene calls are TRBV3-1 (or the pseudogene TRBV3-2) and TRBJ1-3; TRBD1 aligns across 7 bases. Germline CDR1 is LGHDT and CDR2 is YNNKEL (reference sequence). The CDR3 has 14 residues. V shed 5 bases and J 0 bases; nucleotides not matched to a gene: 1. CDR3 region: CASSRDSSGNTIYF. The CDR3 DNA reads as TGTGCCAGCAGCAGGGACAGCTCTGGAAACACCATATATTTT.

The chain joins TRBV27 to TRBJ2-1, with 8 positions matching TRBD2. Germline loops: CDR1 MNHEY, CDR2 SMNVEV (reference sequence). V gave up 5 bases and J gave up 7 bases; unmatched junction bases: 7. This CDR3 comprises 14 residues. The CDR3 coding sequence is TGTGCCAGCAGTAGAGCGGGAGCGCGGAATGAGCAGTTCTTC. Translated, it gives CASSRAGARNEQFF.

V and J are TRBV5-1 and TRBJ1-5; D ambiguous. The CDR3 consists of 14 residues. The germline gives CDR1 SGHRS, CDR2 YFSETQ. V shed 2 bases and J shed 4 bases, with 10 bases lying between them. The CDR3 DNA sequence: TGCGCCAGCAGCTTAGGTGGCCAGAATCAGCCCCAGCATTTT. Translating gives CASSLGGQNQPQHF.

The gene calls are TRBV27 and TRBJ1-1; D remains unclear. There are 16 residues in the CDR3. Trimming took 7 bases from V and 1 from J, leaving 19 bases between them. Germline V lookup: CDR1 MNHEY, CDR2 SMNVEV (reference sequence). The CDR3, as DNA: TGTGCCAGCACTCCTGAACCCCTACGATGGAACACTGAAGCTTTCTTT. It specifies CASTPEPLRWNTEAFF.

The CDR3, as DNA: TGTGCCAGTGGACTAGCGGGAGTTAGAGATACGCAGTATTTT. This sequence encodes CASGLAGVRDTQYF. The rearrangement joins TRBV19 to TRBJ2-3, with 13 positions matching TRBD2. Germline V gene lookup returns CDR1 LNHDA and CDR2 SQIVND (reference sequence). V gave up 8 bases and J gave up 5 bases; unmatched junction bases: 4. The CDR3 is 14 amino acids.

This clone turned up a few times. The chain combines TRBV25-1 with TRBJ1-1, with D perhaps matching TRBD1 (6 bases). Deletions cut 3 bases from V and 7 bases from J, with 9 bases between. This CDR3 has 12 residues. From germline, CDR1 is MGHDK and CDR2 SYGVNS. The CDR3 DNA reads TGTGCCAGCAGTGATAACAGGGATGAAGCTTTCTTT. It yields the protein CASSDNRDEAFF.

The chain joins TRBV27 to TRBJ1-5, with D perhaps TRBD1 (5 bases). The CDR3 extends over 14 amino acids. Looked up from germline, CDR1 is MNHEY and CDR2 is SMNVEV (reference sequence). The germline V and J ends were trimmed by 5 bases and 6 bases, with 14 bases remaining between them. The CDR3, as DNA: TGTGCCAGCAGTCTCTCGTTTAGGGGTCAGCCCCAGCATTTT. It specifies CASSLSFRGQPQHF.

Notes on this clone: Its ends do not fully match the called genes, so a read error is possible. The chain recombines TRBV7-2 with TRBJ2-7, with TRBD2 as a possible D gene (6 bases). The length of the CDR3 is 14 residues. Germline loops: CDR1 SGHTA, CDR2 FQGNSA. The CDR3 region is CASSSPSGSRRTPF. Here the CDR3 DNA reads TGTGCCAGCAGTTCACCAAGCGGGTCTAGACGGACCCCCTTC.

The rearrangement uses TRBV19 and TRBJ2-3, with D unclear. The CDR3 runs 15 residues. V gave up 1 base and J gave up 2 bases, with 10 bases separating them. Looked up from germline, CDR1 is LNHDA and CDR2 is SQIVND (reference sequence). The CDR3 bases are TGTGCCAGTAGTATAGGGGTCCCAAACACAGATACGCAGTATTTT. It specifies CASSIGVPNTDTQYF.

The CDR3, as DNA: TGTGCCAGCAGCGGACTGGGACTCGGCACAGATACGCAGTATTTT. Translation: CASSGLGLGTDTQYF. The chain uses TRBV7-3 and TRBJ2-3, with D possibly being TRBD2 (6 bases). Trimming pared 5 bases from V and 1 base from J, leaving 13 bases between. CDR3 length equals 15 residues. Germline values: CDR1 SGHTA, CDR2 FQGTGA.

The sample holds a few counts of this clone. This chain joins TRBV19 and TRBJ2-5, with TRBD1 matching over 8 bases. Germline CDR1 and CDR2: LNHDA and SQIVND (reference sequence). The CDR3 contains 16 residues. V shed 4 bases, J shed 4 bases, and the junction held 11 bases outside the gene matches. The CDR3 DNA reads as TGTGCCAGTAGTACCTACTCAGGACAGGGTCGAGAGACCCAGTACTTC. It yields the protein CASSTYSGQGRETQYF.

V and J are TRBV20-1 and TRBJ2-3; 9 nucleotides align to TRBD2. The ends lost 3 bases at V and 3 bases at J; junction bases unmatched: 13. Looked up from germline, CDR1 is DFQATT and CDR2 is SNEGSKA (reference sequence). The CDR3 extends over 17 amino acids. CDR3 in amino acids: CSASGRLAGIRTDTQYF. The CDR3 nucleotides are TGCAGTGCTAGTGGGCGCCTAGCGGGAATTCGGACAGATACGCAGTATTTT.

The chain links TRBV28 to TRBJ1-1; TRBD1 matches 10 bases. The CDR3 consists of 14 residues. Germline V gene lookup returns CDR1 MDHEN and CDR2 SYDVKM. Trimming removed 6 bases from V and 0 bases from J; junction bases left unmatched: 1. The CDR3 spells CASSDRGLNTEAFF. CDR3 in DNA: TGTGCCAGCAGCGACAGGGGGCTGAACACTGAAGCTTTCTTT.

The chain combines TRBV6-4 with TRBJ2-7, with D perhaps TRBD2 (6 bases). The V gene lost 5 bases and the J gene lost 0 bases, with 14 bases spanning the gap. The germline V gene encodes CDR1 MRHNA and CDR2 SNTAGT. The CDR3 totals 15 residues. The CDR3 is CASSRGSGSSYEQYF. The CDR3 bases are TGTGCCAGCAGTCGTGGTAGCGGTAGCTCCTACGAGCAGTACTTC.

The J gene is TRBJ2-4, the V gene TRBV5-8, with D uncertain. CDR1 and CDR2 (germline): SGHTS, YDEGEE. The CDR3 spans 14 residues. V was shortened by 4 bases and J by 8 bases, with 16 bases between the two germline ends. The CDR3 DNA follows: TGTGCCAGCAGCCACATTGGATCGTCTGACATTCAGTACTTC. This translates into CASSHIGSSDIQYF. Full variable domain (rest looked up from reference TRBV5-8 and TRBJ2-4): EAGVTQSPTHLIKTRGQQATLRCSPISGHTSVYWYQQALGLGLQFLLWYDEGEERNRGNFPPRFSGRQFPNYSSELNVNALELEDSALYLCASSHIGSSDIQYFGAGTRLSVL.

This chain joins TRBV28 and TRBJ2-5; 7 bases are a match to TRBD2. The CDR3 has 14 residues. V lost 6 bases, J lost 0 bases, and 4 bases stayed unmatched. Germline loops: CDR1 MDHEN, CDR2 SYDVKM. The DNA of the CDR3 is TGTGCCAGCAGGGTAGCGGGCTACCAAGAGACCCAGTACTTC. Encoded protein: CASRVAGYQETQYF.

The DNA for the CDR3 is TGTGCCACCAGTGATCCAGGGGGCGATCAGCCCCAGCATTTT. Encoded protein: CATSDPGGDQPQHF. The chain links TRBV24-1 to TRBJ1-5; 8 bases agree with TRBD1. The CDR3 is made up of 14 amino acids. The V segment lost 3 bases and the J segment 5 bases; nucleotides outside the gene matches: 2. Germline V gene data show CDR1 as KGHDR and CDR2 as SFDVKD.

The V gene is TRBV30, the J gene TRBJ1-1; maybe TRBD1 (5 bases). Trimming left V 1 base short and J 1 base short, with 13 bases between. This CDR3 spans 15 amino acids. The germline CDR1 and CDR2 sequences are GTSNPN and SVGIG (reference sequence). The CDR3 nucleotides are TGTGCCTGGAGTGCCCTCGGACACACGAACACTGAAGCTTTCTTT. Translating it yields CAWSALGHTNTEAFF. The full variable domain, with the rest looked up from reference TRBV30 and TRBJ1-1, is SQTIHQWPATLVQPVGSPLSLECTVEGTSNPNLYWYRQAAGRGLQLLFYSVGIGQISSEVPQNLSASRPQDRQFILSSKKLLLSDSGFYLCAWSALGHTNTEAFFGQGTRLTVV.

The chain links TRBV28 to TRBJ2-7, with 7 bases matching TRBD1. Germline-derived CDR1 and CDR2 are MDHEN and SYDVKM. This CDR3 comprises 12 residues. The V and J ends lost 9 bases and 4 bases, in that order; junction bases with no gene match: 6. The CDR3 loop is CASLGGAYEQYF. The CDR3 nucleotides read TGTGCCAGTCTAGGGGGCGCATACGAGCAGTACTTC.

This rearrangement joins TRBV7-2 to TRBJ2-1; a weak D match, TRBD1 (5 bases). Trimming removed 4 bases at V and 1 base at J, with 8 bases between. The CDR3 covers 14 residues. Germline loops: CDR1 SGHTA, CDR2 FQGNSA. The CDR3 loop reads CASSSRVSYNEQFF. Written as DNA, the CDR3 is TGTGCCAGCAGCTCCAGGGTATCCTACAATGAGCAGTTCTTC.

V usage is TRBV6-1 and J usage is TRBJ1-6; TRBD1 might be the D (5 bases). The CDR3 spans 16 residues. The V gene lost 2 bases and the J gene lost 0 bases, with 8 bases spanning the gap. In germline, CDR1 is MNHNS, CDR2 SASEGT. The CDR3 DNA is TGTGCCAGCAGTGAAAGGGACCGCTCCTATAATTCACCCCTCCACTTT. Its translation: CASSERDRSYNSPLHF.

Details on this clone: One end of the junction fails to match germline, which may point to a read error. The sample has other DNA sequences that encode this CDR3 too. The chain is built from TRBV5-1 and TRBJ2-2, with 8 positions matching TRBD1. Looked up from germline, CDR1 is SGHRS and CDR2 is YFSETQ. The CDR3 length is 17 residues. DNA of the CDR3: TGCGCCAGCAGCTTGGACAGGGGGATGCTTAGCACCGGGGAACTGTTTTTT. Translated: CASSLDRGMLSTGELFF.

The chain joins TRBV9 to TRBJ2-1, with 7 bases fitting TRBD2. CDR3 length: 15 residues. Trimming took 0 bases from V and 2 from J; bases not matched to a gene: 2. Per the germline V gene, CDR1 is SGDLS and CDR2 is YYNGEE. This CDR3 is CASSVGGGTYNEQFF. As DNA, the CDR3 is TGTGCCAGCAGCGTAGGGGGAGGGACCTACAATGAGCAGTTCTTC.

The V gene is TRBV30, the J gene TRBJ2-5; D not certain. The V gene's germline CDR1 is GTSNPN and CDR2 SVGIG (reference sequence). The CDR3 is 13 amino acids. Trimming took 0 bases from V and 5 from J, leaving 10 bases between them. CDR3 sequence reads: CAWSVSRMETQYF. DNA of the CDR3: TGTGCCTGGAGTGTAAGCAGGATGGAGACCCAGTACTTC.

CDR3 in DNA: TGTGCCAGCACCGGCGGTACGGGGAGCTACGAGCAGTACTTC. Amino acid sequence: CASTGGTGSYEQYF. The chain links TRBV7-2 to TRBJ2-7; possible D gene TRBD2, 5 bases. The CDR3 consists of 14 residues. The germline CDR1 and CDR2 sequences are SGHTA and FQGNSA. V lost 7 bases, J lost 3 bases, and 16 bases lay in between.

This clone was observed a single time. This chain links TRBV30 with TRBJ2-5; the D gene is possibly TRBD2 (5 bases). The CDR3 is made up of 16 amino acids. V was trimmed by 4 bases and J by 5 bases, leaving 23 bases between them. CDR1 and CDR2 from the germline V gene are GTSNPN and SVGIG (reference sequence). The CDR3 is CAWKPASIRLIETQYF. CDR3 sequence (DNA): TGTGCCTGGAAACCGGCTAGCATTAGGTTAATTGAGACCCAGTACTTC.

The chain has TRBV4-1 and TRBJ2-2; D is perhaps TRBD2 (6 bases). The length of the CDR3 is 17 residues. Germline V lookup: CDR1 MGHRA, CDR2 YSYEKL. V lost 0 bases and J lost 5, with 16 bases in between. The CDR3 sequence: CASSQDLPPRGTGELFF. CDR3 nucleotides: TGCGCCAGCAGCCAAGATTTACCTCCTCGGGGGACCGGGGAGCTGTTTTTT.